This T cell receptor (beta chain) was identified in a study of T cells in Graves' hyperthyroidism and ophthalmopathy. Germline V lookup: CDR1 SGHTA, CDR2 FQGNSA. The CDR3 runs 15 residues. The V end lost 1 base, the J end lost 5 bases, and 12 bases lay between the germline ends. Researchers took RNA transcripts and amplified the TCR beta CDR3 regions from them. The HTBI primer set served for first-round RT-PCR of the TCR CDR3. TCRdb itself ran the multiplex PCR reads through MiXCR, one entry per CDR3 protein. The sample lists more than 550,000 distinct CDR3 sequences; about 45% were seen once. The gene calls are TRBV7-2 and TRBJ1-5; D may be TRBD1 (6 bases). The sequenced material came from peripheral blood or thyroid tissue (not recorded which). This receptor was taken from an adult man with Graves' disease, either hyperthyroidism or ophthalmopathy (not recorded which). The CDR3 region has the DNA TGTGCCAGCAGCTTAGGCACAAGGGGGGATCAGCCCCAGCATTTT. Translating it yields CASSLGTRGDQPQHF. The whole variable domain, filled in from reference TRBV7-2 and TRBJ1-5, reads GAGVSQSPSNKVTEKGKDVELRCDPISGHTALYWYRQSLGQGLEFLIYFQGNSAPDKSGLPSDRFSAERTGGSVSTLTIQRTQQEDSAVYLCASSLGTRGDQPQHFGDGTRLSIL.